This entry features one TCR beta chain sequence. In its sample, this clonotype was seen a few times. No antigen is known for it. No clone much larger than this one lies a single base away; base qualities are absent. The data stem from a study of T-cell reconstitution after alpha-beta-depleted transplantation in children (dated by TCRdb to 2016 to 2017). With respect to the entire study: Using TCR repertoire profiling, the study quantitatively followed how T-cell immune reconstitution unfolded in children after TCRalphabeta/CD19-depleted allogeneic hematopoietic cell transplantation.

V is shortened by 4 bases, J by 3 bases, and the region joining them spans 10 bases. Including the terminal cysteine and phenylalanine, the CDR3 comprises 13 residues. Only the CDR3 part of the read is kept: 39 bases, read in frame from the first base. Reading the germline V gene (reference sequence) gives CDR1 LGHDT and CDR2 YNNKEL. Library generation was performed with PCR. TCRdb shows the sequencer as Illumina HiSeq 2500. TCR library preparation used molecular barcoding, with unique molecular identifiers applied to normalize quantification of the TCRbeta repertoire. TCRdb reprocessed the public reads (quality trimming at Q25 with fastp, clone calling with MiXCR) and kept in-frame beta chains. Every CDR3 protein is listed once, alongside the most common genes and DNA of its rows. This sample lists roughly 500,000 distinct CDR3 sequences; under 15% were detected once. The ten biggest clones cover 4.5% to 6% of the sample.

The sequence is built from TRBV3-1 and TRBJ2-7; the D gene is perhaps TRBD2, on 6 matching bases. The receptor comes from a human donor who donated a stem cell graft to a child with combined immunodeficiency. This material consisted of PBMCs from the stem cell graft donor, taken from the stem cell graft. The sequence in DNA is TGTGCCAGCAGCCTCCTAGCGCACTACGAGCAGTACTTC. It is translated as CASSLLAHYEQYF.